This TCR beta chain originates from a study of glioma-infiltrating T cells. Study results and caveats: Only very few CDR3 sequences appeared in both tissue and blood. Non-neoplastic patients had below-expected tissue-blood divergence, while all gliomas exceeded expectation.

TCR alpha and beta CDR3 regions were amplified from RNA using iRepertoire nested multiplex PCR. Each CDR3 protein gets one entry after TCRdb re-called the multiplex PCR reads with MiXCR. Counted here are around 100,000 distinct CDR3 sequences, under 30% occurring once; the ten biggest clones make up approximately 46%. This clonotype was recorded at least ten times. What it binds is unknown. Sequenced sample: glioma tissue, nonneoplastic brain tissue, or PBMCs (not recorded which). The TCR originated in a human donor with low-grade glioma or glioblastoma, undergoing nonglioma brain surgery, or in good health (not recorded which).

In nucleotides, the CDR3 is TGTGCCAGCAGCTGGGGCACTAGCTCCTACGAGCAGTACTTC. Its protein is CASSWGTSSYEQYF. The chain links TRBV11-2 to TRBJ2-7; the D call may be TRBD1 or TRBD2 (5 bases each). CDR1 is SGHAT and CDR2 is FQNNGV in the germline V gene. V lost 4 bases and J 0 bases, leaving 10 bases between the germline ends. This CDR3 contains 14 residues.